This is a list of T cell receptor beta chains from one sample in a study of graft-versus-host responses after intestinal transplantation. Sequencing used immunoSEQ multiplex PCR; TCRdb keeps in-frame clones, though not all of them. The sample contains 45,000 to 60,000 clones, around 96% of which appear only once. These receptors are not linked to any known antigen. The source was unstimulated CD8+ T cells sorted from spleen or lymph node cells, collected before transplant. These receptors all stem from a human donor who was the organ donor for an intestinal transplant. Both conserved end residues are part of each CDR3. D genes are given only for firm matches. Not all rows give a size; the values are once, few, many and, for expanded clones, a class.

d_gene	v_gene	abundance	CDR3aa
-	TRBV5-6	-	CASSLGDQPQHF
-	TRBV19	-	CASLDRRVRYGYTF
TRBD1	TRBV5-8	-	CASSFIQGAETTEAFF
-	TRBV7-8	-	CASTPGGQIEAFF
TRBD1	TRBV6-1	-	CASSEVDRDADTQYF
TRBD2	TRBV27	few	CASSTGGYEQYF
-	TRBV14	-	CASSQVYSLSGQPQHF
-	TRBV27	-	CASSSLGDPYEQYF
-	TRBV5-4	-	CASSFGSNGYTF
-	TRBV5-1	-	CASREGAYEQYF
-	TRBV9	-	CASSVGGGSSYNEQFF
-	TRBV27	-	CASSLVWQETQYF
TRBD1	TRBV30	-	CAWTRDLGQYNEQFF
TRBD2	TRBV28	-	CASSAGWGGSYEQYF
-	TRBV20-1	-	CSASQGNEQYF
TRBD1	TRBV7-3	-	CASSWGQGAGELFF
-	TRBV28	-	CASSSATESRQPQHF
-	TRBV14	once	CASSQGDWISEQYF
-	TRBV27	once	CASSLSAGLGNEQFF
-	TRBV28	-	CASSPSGSSGTADYGYTF
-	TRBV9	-	CASSVEMTTRMWEQYF
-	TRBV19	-	CASSPHQVYPNEQFF
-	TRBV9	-	CASSVGRVYTEAFF
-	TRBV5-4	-	CASMPARGRDYNEQFF
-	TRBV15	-	CATSREFTDSLATNEKLFF
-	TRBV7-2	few	CASSLGGSGNTIYF
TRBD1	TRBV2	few	CASKLGQSNEKLFF
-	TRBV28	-	CASAFVRTEAFF
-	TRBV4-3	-	CASSPGSGANVLTF
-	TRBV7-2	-	CASSGRVGQETQYF
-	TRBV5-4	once	CASSLESYEQYF
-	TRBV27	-	CASRHDKNTEAFF
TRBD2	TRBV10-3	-	CAISQLAGSYEQYF
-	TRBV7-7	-	CASSPDLGGELFF
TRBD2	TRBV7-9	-	CASSPVVAGPDTQYF
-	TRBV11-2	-	CASSLQNIQYF
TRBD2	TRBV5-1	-	CATGLAGLNEQFF
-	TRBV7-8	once	CASSLEGHGEETQYF
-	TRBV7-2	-	CASSLDTVGNYEQYF
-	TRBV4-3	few	CASSPLGGEAFF
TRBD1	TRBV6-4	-	CASSDKTGRGYTF
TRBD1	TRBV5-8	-	CASSSSGTGDGYTF
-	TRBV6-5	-	CASSYRRGLGNEQFF